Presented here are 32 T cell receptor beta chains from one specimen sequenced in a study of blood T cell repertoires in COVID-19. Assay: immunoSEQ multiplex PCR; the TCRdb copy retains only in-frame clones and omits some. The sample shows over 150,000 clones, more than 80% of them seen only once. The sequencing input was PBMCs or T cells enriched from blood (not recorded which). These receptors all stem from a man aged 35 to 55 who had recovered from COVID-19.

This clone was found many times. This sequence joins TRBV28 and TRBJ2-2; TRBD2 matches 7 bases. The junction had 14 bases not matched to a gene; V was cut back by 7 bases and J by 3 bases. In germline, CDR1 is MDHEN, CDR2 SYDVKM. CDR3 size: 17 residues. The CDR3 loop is CASTATLPGGDTGELFF. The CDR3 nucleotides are TGTGCCAGCACTGCCACACTACCGGGGGGTGACACCGGGGAGCTGTTTTTT.

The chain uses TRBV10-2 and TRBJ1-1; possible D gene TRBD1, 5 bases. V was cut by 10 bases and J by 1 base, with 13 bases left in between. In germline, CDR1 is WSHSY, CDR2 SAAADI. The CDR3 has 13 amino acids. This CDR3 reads CATLAGGNTEAFF. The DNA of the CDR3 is TGCGCCACCCTGGCGGGGGGGAACACTGAAGCTTTCTTT.

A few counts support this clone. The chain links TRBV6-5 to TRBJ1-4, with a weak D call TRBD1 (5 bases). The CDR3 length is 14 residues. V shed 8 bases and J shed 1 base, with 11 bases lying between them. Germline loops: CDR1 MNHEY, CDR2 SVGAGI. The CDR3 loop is CASRPGETNEKLFF. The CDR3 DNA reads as TGTGCCAGCCGACCGGGGGAAACTAATGAAAAACTGTTTTTT.

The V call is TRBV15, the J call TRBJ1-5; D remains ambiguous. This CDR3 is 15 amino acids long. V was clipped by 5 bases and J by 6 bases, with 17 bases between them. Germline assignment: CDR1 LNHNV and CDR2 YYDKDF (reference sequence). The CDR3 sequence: CATSPLGRAGQPQHF. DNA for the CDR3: TGTGCCACCAGCCCCCTTGGGAGGGCAGGTCAGCCCCAGCATTTT. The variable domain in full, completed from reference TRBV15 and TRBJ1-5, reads DAMVIQNPRYQVTQFGKPVTLSCSQTLNHNVMYWYQQKSSQAPKLLFHYYDKDFNNEADTPDNFQSRRPNTSFCFLDIRSPGLGDTAMYLCATSPLGRAGQPQHFGDGTRLSIL.

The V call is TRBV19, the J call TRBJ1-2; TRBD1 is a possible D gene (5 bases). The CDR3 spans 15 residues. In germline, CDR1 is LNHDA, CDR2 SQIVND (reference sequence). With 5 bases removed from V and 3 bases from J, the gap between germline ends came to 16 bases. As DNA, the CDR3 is TGTGCCAGTAGTCCCTCCCGGGGGACCTACTATGGCTACACCTTC. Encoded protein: CASSPSRGTYYGYTF.

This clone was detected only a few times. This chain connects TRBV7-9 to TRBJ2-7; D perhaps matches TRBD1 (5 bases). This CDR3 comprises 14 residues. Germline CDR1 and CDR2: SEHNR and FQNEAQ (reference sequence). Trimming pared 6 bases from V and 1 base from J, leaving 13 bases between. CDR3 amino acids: CASRTTGPSYEQYF. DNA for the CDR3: TGTGCCAGCAGGACAACAGGACCATCCTACGAGCAGTACTTC.

Here the CDR3 reads CSAQRGTQYF. CDR3 sequence (DNA): TGCAGTGCTCAACGGGGAACCCAGTACTTC. The gene calls are TRBV20-1 and TRBJ2-5; D is perhaps TRBD2 (5 bases). The CDR3 sequence is 10 residues long. V lost 5 bases, J lost 8 bases, and 9 bases lay in between. Germline CDR1 is DFQATT and CDR2 is SNEGSKA (reference sequence).

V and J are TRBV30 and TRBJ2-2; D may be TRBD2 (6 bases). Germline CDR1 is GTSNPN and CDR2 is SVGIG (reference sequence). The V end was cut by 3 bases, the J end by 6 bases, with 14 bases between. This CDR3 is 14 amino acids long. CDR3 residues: CAWSGEDGAGELFF. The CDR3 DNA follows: TGTGCCTGGAGCGGGGAGGATGGGGCCGGGGAGCTGTTTTTT.

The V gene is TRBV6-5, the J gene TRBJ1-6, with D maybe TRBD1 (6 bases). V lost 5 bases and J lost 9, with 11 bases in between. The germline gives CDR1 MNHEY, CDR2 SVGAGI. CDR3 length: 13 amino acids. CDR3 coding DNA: TGTGCCAGCAGTCGGACAGTGATTTCACCCCTCCACTTT. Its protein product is CASSRTVISPLHF.

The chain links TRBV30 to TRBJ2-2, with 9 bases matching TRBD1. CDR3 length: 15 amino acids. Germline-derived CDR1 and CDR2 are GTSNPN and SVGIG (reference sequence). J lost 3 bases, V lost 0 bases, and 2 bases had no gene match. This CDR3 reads CAWSVGDRDTGELFF. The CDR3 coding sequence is TGTGCCTGGAGTGTAGGGGACAGGGACACCGGGGAGCTGTTTTTT.

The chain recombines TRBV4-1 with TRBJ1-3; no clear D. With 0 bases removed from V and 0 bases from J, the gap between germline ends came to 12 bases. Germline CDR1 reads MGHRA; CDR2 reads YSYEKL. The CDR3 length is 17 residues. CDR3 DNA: TGCGCCAGCAGCCAAGAAGGTCCGGGAGACTCTGGAAACACCATATATTTT. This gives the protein CASSQEGPGDSGNTIYF.

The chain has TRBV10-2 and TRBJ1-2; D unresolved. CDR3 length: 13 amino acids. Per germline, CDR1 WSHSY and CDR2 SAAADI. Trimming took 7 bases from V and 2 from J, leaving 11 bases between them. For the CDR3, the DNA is TGCGCCAGCACCATACAGTGGAACTATGGCTACACCTTC. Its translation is CASTIQWNYGYTF.

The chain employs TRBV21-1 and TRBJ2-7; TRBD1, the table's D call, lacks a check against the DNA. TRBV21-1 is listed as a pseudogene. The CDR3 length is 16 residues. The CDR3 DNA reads TGTGCCAGCAGCACTCGACCGGGGACAGGGTCCCACGAGCAGTACTTC. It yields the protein CASSTRPGTGSHEQYF.

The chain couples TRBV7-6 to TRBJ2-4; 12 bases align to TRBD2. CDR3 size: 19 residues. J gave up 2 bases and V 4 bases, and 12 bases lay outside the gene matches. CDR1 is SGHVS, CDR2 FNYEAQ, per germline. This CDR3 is CASSSGLAGTKRSKNIQYF. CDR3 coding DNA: TGTGCCAGCAGCTCCGGACTAGCGGGAACCAAAAGATCCAAAAACATTCAGTACTTC. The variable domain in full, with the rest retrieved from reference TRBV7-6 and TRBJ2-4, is GAGVSQSPRYKVTKRGQDVALRCDPISGHVSLYWYRQALGQGPEFLTYFNYEAQQDKSGLPNDRFSAERPEGSISTLTIQRTEQRDSAMYRCASSSGLAGTKRSKNIQYFGAGTRLSVL.

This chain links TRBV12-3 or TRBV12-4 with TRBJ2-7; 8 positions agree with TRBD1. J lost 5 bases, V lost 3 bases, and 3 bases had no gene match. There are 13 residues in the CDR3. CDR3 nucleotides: TGTGCCAGCAGTTTCGTGGGACAGGACGAGCAGTACTTC. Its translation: CASSFVGQDEQYF.

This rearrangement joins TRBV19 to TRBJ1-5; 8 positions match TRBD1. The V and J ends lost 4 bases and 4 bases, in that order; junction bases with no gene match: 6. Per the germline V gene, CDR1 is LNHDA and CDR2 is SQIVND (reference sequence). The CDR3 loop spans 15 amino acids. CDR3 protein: CASSNRGARNQPQHF. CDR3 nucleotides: TGTGCCAGTAGTAACAGGGGGGCGCGGAATCAGCCCCAGCATTTT.

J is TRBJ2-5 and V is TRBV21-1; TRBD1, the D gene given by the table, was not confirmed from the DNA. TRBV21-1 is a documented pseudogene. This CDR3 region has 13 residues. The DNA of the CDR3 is TGTGCCAGCAGCAGTAGGGGCCGGGAGACCCAGTACTTC. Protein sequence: CASSSRGRETQYF.

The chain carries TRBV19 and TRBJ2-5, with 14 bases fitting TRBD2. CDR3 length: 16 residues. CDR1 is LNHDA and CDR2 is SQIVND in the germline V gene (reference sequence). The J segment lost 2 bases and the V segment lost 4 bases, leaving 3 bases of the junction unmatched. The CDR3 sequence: CASSKGTSGRQETQYF. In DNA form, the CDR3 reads TGTGCCAGTAGTAAGGGGACTAGCGGGAGACAAGAGACCCAGTACTTC.

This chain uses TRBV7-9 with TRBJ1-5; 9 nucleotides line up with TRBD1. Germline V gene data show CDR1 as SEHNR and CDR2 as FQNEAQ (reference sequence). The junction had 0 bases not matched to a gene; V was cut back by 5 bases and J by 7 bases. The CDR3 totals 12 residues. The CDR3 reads CASSTGGQPQHF. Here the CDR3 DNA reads TGTGCCAGCAGCACAGGGGGCCAGCCCCAGCATTTT.

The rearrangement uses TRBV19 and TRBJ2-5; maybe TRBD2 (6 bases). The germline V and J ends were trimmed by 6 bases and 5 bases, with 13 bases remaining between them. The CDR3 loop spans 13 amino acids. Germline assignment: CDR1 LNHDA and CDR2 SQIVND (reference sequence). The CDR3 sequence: CASSRDSSETQYF. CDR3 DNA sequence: TGTGCCAGTAGCCGGGACTCGTCCGAGACCCAGTACTTC.

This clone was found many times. The CDR3 coding sequence is TGTGCCTGGAGGGAACAGGGGCCCGGGGAGCTGTTTTTT. Its protein product is CAWREQGPGELFF. V and J are TRBV30 and TRBJ2-2; 7 nucleotides line up with TRBD1. Germline loops: CDR1 GTSNPN, CDR2 SVGIG (reference sequence). CDR3 length: 13 amino acids. Trimming at V came to 3 bases and at J to 6 bases, leaving 4 bases not matched to a gene.

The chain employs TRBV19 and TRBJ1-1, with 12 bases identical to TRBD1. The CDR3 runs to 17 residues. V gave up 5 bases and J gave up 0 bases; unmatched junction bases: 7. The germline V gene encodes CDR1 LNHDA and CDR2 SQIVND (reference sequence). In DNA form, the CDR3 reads TGTGCCAGTAGTTTACGGGACAGGGGGCTTCTGAACACTGAAGCTTTCTTT. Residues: CASSLRDRGLLNTEAFF.

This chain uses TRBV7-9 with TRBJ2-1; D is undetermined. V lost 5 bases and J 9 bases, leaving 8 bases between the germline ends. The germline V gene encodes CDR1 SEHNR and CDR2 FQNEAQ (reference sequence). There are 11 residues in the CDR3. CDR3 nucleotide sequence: TGTGCCAGCAGCCCTGTCGGTGAGCAGTTCTTC. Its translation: CASSPVGEQFF.

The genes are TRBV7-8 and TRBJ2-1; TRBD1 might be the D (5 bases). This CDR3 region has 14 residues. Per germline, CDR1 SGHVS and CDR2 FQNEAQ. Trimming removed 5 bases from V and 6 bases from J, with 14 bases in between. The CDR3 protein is CASSDLQGPNEQFF. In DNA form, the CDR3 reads TGTGCCAGCAGCGATCTCCAGGGTCCCAATGAGCAGTTCTTC.

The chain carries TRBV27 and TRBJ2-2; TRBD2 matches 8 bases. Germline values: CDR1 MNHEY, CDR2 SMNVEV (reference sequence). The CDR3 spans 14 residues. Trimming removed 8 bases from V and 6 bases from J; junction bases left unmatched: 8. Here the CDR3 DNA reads TGTGCCAGCGCCCCGGGAGGGGGTCCCGGGGAGCTGTTTTTT. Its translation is CASAPGGGPGELFF.

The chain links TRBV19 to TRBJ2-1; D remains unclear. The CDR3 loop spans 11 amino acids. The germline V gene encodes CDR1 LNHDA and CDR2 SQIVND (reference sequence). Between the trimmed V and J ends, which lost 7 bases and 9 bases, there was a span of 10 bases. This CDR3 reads CASTGGAEQFF. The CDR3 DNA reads TGTGCCAGTACCGGCGGCGCTGAGCAGTTCTTC.

This CDR3 is CASSQESGTGTEAFF. CDR3 DNA: TGCGCCAGCAGCCAAGAGTCCGGGACAGGCACTGAAGCTTTCTTT. The J gene is TRBJ1-1, the V gene TRBV4-1, with 8 bases fitting TRBD1. From germline, CDR1 is MGHRA and CDR2 YSYEKL. The CDR3 loop spans 15 amino acids. The junction had 4 bases not matched to a gene; V was cut back by 0 bases and J by 4 bases.

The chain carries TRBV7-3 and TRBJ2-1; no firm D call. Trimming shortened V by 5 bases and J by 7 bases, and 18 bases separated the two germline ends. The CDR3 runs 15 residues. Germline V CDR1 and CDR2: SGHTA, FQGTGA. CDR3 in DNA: TGTGCCAGCAGCCCCACCGTGGGCCGAGTAAATGAGCAGTTCTTC. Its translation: CASSPTVGRVNEQFF.

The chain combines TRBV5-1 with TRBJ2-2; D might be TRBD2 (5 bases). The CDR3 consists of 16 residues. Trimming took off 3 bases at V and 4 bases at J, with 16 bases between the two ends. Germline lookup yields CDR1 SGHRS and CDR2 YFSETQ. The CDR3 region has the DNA TGCGCCAGCAGCTCCCGATCACTAGGCGGCACCGGGGAGCTGTTTTTT. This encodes CASSSRSLGGTGELFF.

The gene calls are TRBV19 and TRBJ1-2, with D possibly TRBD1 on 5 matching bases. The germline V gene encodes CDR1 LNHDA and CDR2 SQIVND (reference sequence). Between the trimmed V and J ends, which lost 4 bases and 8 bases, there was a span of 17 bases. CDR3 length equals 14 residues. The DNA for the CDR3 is TGTGCCAGTAGTAATCGACAGCCGCGGCAAGGCTACACCTTC. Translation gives CASSNRQPRQGYTF.

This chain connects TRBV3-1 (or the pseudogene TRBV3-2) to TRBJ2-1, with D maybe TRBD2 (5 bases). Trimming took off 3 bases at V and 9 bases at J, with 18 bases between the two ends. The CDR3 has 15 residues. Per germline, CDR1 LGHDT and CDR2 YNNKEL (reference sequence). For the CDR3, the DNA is TGTGCCAGCAGCCACGGCCTCGGAGGTGCAGTTGAGCAGTTCTTC. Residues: CASSHGLGGAVEQFF.

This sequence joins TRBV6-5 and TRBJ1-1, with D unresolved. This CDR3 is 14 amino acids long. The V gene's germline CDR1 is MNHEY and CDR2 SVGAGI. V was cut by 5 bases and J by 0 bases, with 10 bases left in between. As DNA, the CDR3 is TGTGCCAGCAGTCTGACAAGCATGAACACTGAAGCTTTCTTT. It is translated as CASSLTSMNTEAFF.